Listed below are T cell receptor beta chains from one sample, sequenced in a study of radiation and T cells in renal cell carcinoma. The assay was immunoSEQ multiplex PCR, and TCRdb's table has in-frame clones only and misses some. The sample lists some 80,000 clones; just over 85% were seen once. This material consisted of blood, taken from a patient whose treatment included radiotherapy and nephrectomy. These receptors originate from a woman between 45 and 60 years old with renal cell carcinoma. CDR3s include the opening cysteine and the closing phenylalanine or tryptophan.

>TRBJ2-1|TRBV15
CATSPRGPSSYNEQFF
>TRBJ2-5|TRBV5-4
CASSFDLDRSQETQYF
>TRBJ2-5|TRBV27
CASSPRDRGQQETQYF
>TRBJ2-7|TRBV6-5
CASIRAGTYEQYF
>TRBJ1-5|TRBV19
CASLGGGNQPQHF
>TRBJ2-1|TRBV6-6
CASRPPAREQFF
>TRBJ2-1|TRBV11-3
CASSGGARSYNEQFF
>TRBJ1-5|TRBV6-5
CASSPGSKNQPQHF
>TRBJ1-3|TRBV6-1
CASRKDRGGNTIYF
>TRBJ1-2|TRBV28
CASRRGSSNYGYTF
>TRBJ2-1|TRBV7-2
CASSYLSDRVSEQFF
>TRBJ2-1|TRBV5-1
CASSRLYTGGDGNEQFF
>TRBJ2-7|TRBV5-1
CASSSDSSFDEQYF
>TRBJ1-2|TRBV29-1
CSVGKVAF
>TRBJ2-7|TRBV7-9
CAIRGAGRTYEQYF
>TRBJ2-3|TRBV7-2
CASSLFTSARQDTQYF
>TRBJ1-1|TRBV6-5
CASSRWTGANTEAFF
>TRBJ2-3|TRBV4-3
CASSQDSVRETDTQYF
>TRBJ1-6|TRBV6-5
CASNTNNSPLHF
>TRBJ2-7|TRBV5-1
CASSYGYGGGEQYF
>TRBJ2-2|TRBV2
CVAGGEKGTGELFF
>TRBJ1-2|TRBV4-3
CASSQGRDGAYGYTF
>TRBJ2-7|TRBV7-2
CASSPSRGQAYEQYF
>TRBJ2-3|TRBV4-1
CASSNRVLTDTQYF
>TRBJ2-7|TRBV23-1
CASSRAGGDEQYF
>TRBJ1-5|TRBV21-1
CASPEPQHF
>TRBJ1-3|TRBV6-6
CASNTGTGNTIYF
>TRBJ1-3|TRBV5-1
CASSLELGSGNTIYF
>TRBJ1-6|TRBV10-3
CVTGTGENSPLHF
>TRBJ1-4|TRBV28
CASSFHGDGNEKLFF
>TRBJ1-5|TRBV4-3
CASSQDRDQPQHF
>TRBJ2-7|TRBV7-2
CASSLDGTLDEQYF
>TRBJ2-7|TRBV6-5
CASSSPRWGRYEQYF
>TRBJ2-1|TRBV10-1
CASSDRGLAGNEQFF
>TRBJ1-4|TRBV11-2
CASSSPGVGEKLFF
>TRBJ2-3|TRBV9
CASSVVTGTGTDTQYF
>TRBJ2-7|TRBV27
CASSLSGGGPYEQYF
>TRBJ2-7|TRBV12-5
CAPQGTELYEQYF
>TRBJ2-1|TRBV5-8
CASSLSGSSYNEQFF
>TRBJ2-7|TRBV5-1
CASSLGESEQYF
>TRBJ2-1|TRBV10-3
CAISAADREINEQFF
>TRBJ1-3|TRBV28
CAIRGGSGNTIYF
>TRBJ1-1|TRBV10-2
CASSESTGGRTEAFF
>TRBJ1-1|TRBV9
CASSVGRGGLDEAFF
>TRBJ2-5|TRBV11-2
CASSLGLDGEETQYF
>TRBJ2-5|TRBV6-5
CASRRGDRETQYF
>TRBJ1-1|TRBV19
CASSMNQGGNTEAFF
>TRBJ1-6|TRBV6-6
CASSDPTNSPLHF
>TRBJ1-1|TRBV29-1
CSVEELGVAFF
>TRBJ2-3|TRBV19
CASSRSGTSTDTQYF
>TRBJ2-7|TRBV10-3
CAISEPHVGGRYEQYF
>TRBJ1-1|TRBV10-3
CAISVGQNEAFF
>TRBJ2-5|TRBV6-6
CASRTHQDRVQETQYF